This entry concerns a single TCR beta chain. The antigen remains undetermined. This CDR3 contains 15 residues. Germline CDR1 and CDR2: MNHNS and SASEGT. Trimming pared 4 bases from V and 8 bases from J, leaving 18 bases between. These data belong to a study of OX40 agonist ivuxolimab in advanced cancers. As for the study in general: Prior anti-PD-1, anti-PD-L1 or anti-CTLA-4 therapy was allowed; about 39% had some. Study-level findings and limits: Certain nonresponders additionally had low normalized T-cell clonal expansion. At 0.1 to 3.0 mg/kg, CD4+ and CD8+ blood T cells expanded clonally by week 6.

The investigators sampled blood at baseline, at cycle 4 day 1, and at cycle 7 day 1. This table comes from immunoSEQ multiplex PCR, and its TCRdb copy is limited to in-frame clones, with some not included. The sample lists about 38,000 clones, 87% occurring once. The sequence was obtained from an adult with an advanced solid tumor such as melanoma, head and neck, liver or kidney cancer. This chain joins TRBV6-1 and TRBJ1-3, with a weak D call TRBD1 (6 bases). This specimen consisted of CD4+ or CD8+ T cells sorted from blood, obtained in a trial of the OX40 agonist ivuxolimab. As DNA, the CDR3 is TGTGCCAGCAGTGGGGTGGGACATACGTACGACACCATATATTTT. Amino acid sequence: CASSGVGHTYDTIYF.